This note documents a single T cell receptor (beta chain) sequence. CDR1 and CDR2 from the germline V gene are SNHLY and FYNNEI. Deletions cut 6 bases from V and 6 bases from J, with 9 bases between. The CDR3 covers 12 residues. In the original processing: Amplification of reference gene primers was used by the study to estimate nucleated cell counts. TCRdb's copy holds only in-frame clones and misses some; the assay was immunoSEQ multiplex PCR. That table supplies the V and J calls and clone size; D and trimming were determined from the DNA. The sample contains tens of thousands of clones, under 85% of which appear only once. The data belong to a study of blood T cell repertoires in COVID-19. As for the study in general: PBMCs, B-cell-depleted T cells, or T cells provided the cDNA or gDNA that made up the material.

The TCR was taken from a human donor in a cohort sampled during active COVID-19. The sample comprised peripheral blood. The chain employs TRBV2 and TRBJ1-5; the D is unclear. CDR3 loop: CASRLDRQPQHF. The CDR3 DNA reads as TGTGCCAGCAGACTCGATCGTCAGCCCCAGCATTTT.